This T cell receptor beta chain was identified in a study of post-analysis software for immune sequencing data. Study-level findings and limits: Five or six TRBV segments were more frequent in patients than controls; TRBV5-6, TRBV5-1 and TRBV20-1 belonged to this group.

As for this clonotype: What it binds is not known.

TCR beta cDNA libraries included unique molecular identifiers. One entry per CDR3 protein results from TCRdb running MiXCR on the PCR reads. This sample has 450,000 to 650,000 distinct CDR3 sequences, with roughly 46% found just once. The V gene's germline CDR1 is MNHEY and CDR2 SMNVEV (reference sequence). The CDR3 length is 15 residues. V was shortened by 5 bases and J by 9 bases, with 20 bases between the two germline ends. J is TRBJ2-1 and V is TRBV27; TRBD2 might be the D (6 bases). The specimen was blood. The TCR originated in a girl aged 10-17 years with multiple sclerosis. This chain's CDR3 is CASSLAGQIGSEQFF. The CDR3 coding sequence is TGTGCCAGCAGTCTTGCGGGGCAAATCGGTAGTGAGCAGTTCTTC.